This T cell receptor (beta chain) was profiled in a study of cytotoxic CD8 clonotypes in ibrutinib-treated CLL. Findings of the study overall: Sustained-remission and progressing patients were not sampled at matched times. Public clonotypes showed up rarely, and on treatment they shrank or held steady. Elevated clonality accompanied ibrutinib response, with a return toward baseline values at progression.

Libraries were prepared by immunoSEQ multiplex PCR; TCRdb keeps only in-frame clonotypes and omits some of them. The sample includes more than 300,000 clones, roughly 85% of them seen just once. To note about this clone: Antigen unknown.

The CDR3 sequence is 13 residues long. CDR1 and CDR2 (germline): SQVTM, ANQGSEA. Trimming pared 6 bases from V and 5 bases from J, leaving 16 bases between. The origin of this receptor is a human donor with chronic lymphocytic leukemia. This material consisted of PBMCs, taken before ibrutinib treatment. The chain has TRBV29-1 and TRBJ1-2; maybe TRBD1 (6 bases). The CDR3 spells CSVTEQQGYGYTF. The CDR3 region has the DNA TGCAGCGTGACAGAGCAGCAGGGGTATGGCTACACCTTC. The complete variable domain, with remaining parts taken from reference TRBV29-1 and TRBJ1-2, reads SAVISQKPSRDICQRGTSLTIQCQVDSQVTMMFWYRQQPGQSLTLIATANQGSEATYESGFVIDKFPISRPNLTFSTLTVSNMSPEDSSIYLCSVTEQQGYGYTFGSGTRLTVV.